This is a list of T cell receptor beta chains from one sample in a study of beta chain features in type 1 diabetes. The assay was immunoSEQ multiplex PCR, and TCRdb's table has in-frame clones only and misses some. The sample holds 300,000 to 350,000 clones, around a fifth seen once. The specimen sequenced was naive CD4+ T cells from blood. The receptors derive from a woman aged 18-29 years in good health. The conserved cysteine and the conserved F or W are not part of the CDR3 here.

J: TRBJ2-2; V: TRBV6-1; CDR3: ASSEILALANTGELF
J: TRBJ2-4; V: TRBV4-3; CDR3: ASSPRQAVAKNIQY
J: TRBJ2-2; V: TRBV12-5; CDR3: ASGQTGANTGELF
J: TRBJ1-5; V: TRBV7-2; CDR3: ASSLFQANGQPQH
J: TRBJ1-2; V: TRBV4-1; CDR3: ASSQARGISGQGAPNYGYT
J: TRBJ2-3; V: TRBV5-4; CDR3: ASSSRTSGITDTQY
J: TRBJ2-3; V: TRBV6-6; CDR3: ASSPAGPHTDTQY
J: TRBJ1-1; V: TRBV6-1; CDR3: ASRPGGSTEAF
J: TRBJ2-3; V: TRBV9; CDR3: ASALAGGLGDTQY
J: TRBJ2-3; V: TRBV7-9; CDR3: ASSSADTQY
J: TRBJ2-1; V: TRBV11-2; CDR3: ASSLELAGGSNEQF
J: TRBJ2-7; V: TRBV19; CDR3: ASSILPGGYEQY
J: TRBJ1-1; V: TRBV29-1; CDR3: SVSDRASEAF
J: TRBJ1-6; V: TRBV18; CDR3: ASSPKRGTNSPLH
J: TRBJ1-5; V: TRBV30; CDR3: AWSGGQGQPQH
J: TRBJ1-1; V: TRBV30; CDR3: AWSPRDTTEAF
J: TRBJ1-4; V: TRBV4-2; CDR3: ASSQVFEGATNEKLF
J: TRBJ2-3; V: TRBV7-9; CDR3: ASSSLDTQY
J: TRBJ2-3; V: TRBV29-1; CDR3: SAPKRGGSTDTQY
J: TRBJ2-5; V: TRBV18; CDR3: ASSQTPQETQY
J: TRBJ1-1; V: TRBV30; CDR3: AWSVPGTVGTEAF
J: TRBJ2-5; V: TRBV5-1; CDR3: ASNELGSETQY
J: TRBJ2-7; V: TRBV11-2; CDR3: VDPRGYSYEQY
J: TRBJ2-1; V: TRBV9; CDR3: ASSVEDSEQF
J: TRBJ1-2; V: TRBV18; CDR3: ASSPPGQGTNGYT
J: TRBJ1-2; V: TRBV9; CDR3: ASAAGSDYGYT
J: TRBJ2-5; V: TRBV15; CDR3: ATSRDPTAETQY
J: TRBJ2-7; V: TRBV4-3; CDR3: ASSPGTGRNYEQY
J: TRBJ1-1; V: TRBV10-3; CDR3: AIKRASNTEAF
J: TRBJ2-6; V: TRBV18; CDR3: ASSPRTGDVLT
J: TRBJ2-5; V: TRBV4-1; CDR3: ASSQDLVAGETQY
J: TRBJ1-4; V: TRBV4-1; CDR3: ASSQVGTVNEKLF
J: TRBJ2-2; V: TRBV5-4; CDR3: ASSLAGGPSAGELF
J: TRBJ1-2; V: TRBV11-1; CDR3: ASSERDPYGYT
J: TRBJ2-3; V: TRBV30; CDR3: AWSRGGRGQDTQY
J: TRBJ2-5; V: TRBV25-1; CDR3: ASSPSSGSWETQY
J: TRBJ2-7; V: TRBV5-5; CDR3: ASSLLRLAGAYEQY
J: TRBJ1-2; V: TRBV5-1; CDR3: ASSFGTGGAGNGYT
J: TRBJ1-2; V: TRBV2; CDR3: ASSASPHGYT
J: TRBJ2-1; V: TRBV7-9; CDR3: ASSSGHNNEQF
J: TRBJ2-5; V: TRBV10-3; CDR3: AIKAGGQETQY
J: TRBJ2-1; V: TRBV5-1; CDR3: ASSSPLPRDLYYNEQF
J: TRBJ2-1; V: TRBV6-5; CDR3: ASSRRNEQF
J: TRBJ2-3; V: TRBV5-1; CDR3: ASSFLAGAATDTQY
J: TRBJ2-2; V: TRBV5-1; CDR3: ASSLLAGVNTGELF